A single sample gave rise to the 7 T cell receptor beta chains below, sequenced in a study of blood T cell repertoires in COVID-19. This table comes from immunoSEQ multiplex PCR, and its TCRdb copy is limited to in-frame clones, with some not included. This sample has some 150,000 clones, with 86% found just once. Input material: PBMCs or T cells enriched from blood (not recorded which). Receptor source: a man aged 50-60 years who had recovered from COVID-19.

The chain employs TRBV7-9 and TRBJ2-6, with TRBD1 matching over 9 bases. This CDR3 comprises 16 residues. V was pared by 7 bases and J by 1 base, with 5 bases of the junction left unmatched. CDR1 and CDR2 (germline): SEHNR, FQNEAQ (reference sequence). The CDR3 DNA reads TGTGCCAGCATTGGACAGGGGAGATCTGGGGCCAACGTCCTGACTTTC. This translates into CASIGQGRSGANVLTF.

The genes are TRBV24-1 and TRBJ2-1, with D perhaps TRBD2 (5 bases). This CDR3 contains 13 residues. V lost 4 bases and J lost 9, with 12 bases in between. Germline V gene lookup returns CDR1 KGHDR and CDR2 SFDVKD. The CDR3 nucleotides are TGTGCCACCAGTGAGTACACTAGAGTTGAGCAGTTCTTC. Translation gives CATSEYTRVEQFF.

The V and J genes are TRBV5-4 and TRBJ1-3, with D possibly TRBD1 on 6 matching bases. The V and J ends lost 6 bases and 0 bases respectively, with 13 bases between them. Germline loops: CDR1 SGHNT, CDR2 YYREEE (reference sequence). The CDR3 runs 15 residues. CDR3 in amino acids: CASKPGANSGNTIYF. In nucleotides, the CDR3 is TGTGCCAGCAAGCCAGGGGCCAACTCTGGAAACACCATATATTTT. Looking up the rest from reference TRBV5-4 and TRBJ1-3 gives the full variable domain: ETGVTQSPTHLIKTRGQQVTLRCSSQSGHNTVSWYQQALGQGPQFIFQYYREEENGRGNFPPRFSGLQFPNYSSELNVNALELDDSALYLCASKPGANSGNTIYFGEGSWLTVV.

The chain joins TRBV5-4 to TRBJ2-2; 16 nucleotides line up with TRBD2. Germline-derived CDR1 and CDR2 are SGHNT and YYREEE (reference sequence). The CDR3 runs 18 residues. The ends lost 4 bases at V and 5 bases at J; junction bases unmatched: 8. This CDR3 is CASSLGLAGGPGTGELFF. CDR3 in DNA: TGTGCCAGCAGCCTGGGACTAGCGGGAGGGCCCGGGACCGGGGAGCTGTTTTTT.

The chain links TRBV11-3 to TRBJ2-5, with TRBD2 as a possible D gene (5 bases). The CDR3 contains 14 residues. Trimming shortened V by 1 base and J by 1 base, and 7 bases separated the two germline ends. The germline V gene has CDR1 SGHNT and CDR2 YENEEA. The CDR3 sequence: CASSLGGIQETQYF. The CDR3 nucleotides are TGTGCCAGCAGCTTAGGAGGGATCCAAGAGACCCAGTACTTC.

The DNA of the CDR3 is TGTGCCACCAGCAGCCCTCATTCAGGGGGATGGGAGACCCAGTACTTC. Translation: CATSSPHSGGWETQYF. The rearrangement joins TRBV15 to TRBJ2-5; 7 bases are a match to TRBD1. V was clipped by 3 bases and J by 5 bases; unmatched bases: 12. The CDR3 consists of 16 residues. Germline V CDR1 and CDR2: LNHNV, YYDKDF (reference sequence).

The chain has TRBV5-1 and TRBJ1-1; perhaps TRBD1 as D (5 bases). The V end was cut by 5 bases, the J end by 1 base, with 9 bases between. Germline V lookup: CDR1 SGHRS, CDR2 YFSETQ. This CDR3 spans 13 amino acids. The CDR3 reads CASRTQGNTEAFF. DNA for the CDR3: TGCGCCAGCAGGACCCAGGGGAACACTGAAGCTTTCTTT.